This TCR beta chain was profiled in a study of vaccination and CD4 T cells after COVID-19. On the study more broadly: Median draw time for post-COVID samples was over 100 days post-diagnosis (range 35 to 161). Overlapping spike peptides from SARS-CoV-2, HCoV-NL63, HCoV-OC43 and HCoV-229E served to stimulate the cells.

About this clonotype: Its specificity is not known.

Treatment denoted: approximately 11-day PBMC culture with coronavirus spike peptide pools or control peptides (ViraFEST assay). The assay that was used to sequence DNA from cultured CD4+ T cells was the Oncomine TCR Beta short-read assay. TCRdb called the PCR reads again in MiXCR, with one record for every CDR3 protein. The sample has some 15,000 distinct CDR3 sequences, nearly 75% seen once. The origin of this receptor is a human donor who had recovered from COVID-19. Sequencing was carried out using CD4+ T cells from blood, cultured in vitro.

CDR3: CASGTPGHSVNTEAFF. DNA of the CDR3: TGTGCCAGCGGGACCCCTGGGCACAGCGTGAACACTGAAGCTTTCTTT. The chain employs TRBV19 and TRBJ1-1, with D possibly matching TRBD1 (5 bases). Germline CDR1 reads LNHDA; CDR2 reads SQIVND (reference sequence). CDR3 length: 16 residues. The V and J ends lost 9 bases and 0 bases respectively, with 20 bases between them.